This T cell receptor (beta chain) comes out of a study of shared clonotypes between healthy human individuals. The study's findings and limits: An anticipated effect of sequencing depth on clonotype sharing among donors was recognized. Sampling involved blood alone; tissue repertoires likely differ. Among the subsets, naive ones generally showed larger estimated richness than memory ones.

Trimming stripped 6 bases from V and 0 bases from J, with 9 bases between. Germline CDR1 is KGHSH and CDR2 is LQKENI. This CDR3 is built from 14 residues. In the case of this clone: Antigen unknown.

Data came from immunoSEQ multiplex PCR; TCRdb stores just in-frame clones and leaves some out. Altogether some 2,100,000 clones are present, 95% being singletons, with the ten largest covering less than 0.15%. The receptor comes from a man aged 18 to 35 in good health. V is TRBV18 and J is TRBJ2-1, with unresolved D. Material for sequencing was naive CD4+ T cells sorted from blood. As for subset: CD45RA+ positively selected. This chain's CDR3 is CASSSQRSYNEQFF. In DNA, the CDR3 is TGTGCCAGCTCGTCACAGCGCTCCTACAATGAGCAGTTCTTC.